This T cell receptor beta chain was recorded in a study of blood T cell repertoires in COVID-19. Across the study: Specimens from acute and convalescent COVID-19 originated in the United States, Italy and Spain.

Everyone who took part was 18 to 89 years old, and they came from about two dozen US areas. The study assigned cohorts using participant-reported clinical history. Original processing methods: Amplification of reference gene primers was used by the study to estimate nucleated cell counts. Profiled with immunoSEQ multiplex PCR; TCRdb holds only in-frame clones, not every one. That table furnishes V, J and clone size, whereas the DNA furnished D and trimming. The sample shows a few hundred thousand clones, 90% of them seen only once. There are 21 residues in the CDR3. V was clipped by 3 bases and J by 0 bases; unmatched bases: 18. The germline CDR1 and CDR2 sequences are MGHRA and YSYEKL.

Sequences were obtained from PBMCs or T cells enriched from blood (not recorded which). The receptor was isolated from a woman under 30 with acute COVID-19. This rearrangement joins TRBV4-1 to TRBJ1-5; TRBD1 matches 9 bases. This CDR3 is CASSQDKGDRDVAYSNQPQHF. The CDR3 nucleotides read TGCGCCAGCAGCCAGGACAAAGGGGACAGGGATGTAGCATATAGCAATCAGCCCCAGCATTTT.